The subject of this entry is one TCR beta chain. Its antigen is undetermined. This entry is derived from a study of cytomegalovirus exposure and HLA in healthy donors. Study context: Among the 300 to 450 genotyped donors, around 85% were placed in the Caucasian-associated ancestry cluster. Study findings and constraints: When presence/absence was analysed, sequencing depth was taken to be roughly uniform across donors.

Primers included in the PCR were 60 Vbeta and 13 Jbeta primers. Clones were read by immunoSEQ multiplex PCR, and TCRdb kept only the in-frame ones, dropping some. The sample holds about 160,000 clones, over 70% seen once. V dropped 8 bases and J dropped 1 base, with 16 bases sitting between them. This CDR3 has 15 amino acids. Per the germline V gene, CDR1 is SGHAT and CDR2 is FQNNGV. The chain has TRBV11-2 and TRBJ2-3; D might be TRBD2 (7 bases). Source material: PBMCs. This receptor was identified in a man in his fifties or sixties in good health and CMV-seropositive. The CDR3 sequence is CASEGGGAGTDTQYF. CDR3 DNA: TGTGCCAGCGAGGGAGGGGGAGCGGGCACAGATACGCAGTATTTT.